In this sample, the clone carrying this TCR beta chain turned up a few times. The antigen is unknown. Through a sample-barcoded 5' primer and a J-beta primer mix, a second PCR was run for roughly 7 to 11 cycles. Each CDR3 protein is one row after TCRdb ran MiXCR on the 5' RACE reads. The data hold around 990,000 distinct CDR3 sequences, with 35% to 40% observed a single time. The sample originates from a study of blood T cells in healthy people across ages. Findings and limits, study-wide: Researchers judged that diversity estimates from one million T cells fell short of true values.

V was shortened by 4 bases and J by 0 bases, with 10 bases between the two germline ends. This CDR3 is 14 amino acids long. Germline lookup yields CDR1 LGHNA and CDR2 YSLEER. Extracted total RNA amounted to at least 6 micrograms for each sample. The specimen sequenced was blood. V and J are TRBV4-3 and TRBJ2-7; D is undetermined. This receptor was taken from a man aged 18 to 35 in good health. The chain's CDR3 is CASSPSGPSYEQYF. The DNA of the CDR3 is TGCGCCAGCAGCCCCTCCGGTCCCTCCTACGAGCAGTACTTC.